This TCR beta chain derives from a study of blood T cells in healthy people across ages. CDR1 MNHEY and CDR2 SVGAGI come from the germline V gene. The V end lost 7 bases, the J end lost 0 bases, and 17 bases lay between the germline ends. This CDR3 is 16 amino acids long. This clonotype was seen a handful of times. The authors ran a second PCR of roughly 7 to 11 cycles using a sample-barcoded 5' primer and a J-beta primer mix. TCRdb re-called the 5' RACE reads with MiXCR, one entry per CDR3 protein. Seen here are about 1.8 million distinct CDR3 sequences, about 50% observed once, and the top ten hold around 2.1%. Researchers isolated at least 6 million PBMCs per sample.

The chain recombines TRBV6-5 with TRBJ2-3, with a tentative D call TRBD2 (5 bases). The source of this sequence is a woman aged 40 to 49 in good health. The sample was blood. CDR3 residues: CASTSGGVSSTDTQYF. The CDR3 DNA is TGTGCCAGCACCTCCGGAGGAGTTTCTAGCACAGATACGCAGTATTTT.